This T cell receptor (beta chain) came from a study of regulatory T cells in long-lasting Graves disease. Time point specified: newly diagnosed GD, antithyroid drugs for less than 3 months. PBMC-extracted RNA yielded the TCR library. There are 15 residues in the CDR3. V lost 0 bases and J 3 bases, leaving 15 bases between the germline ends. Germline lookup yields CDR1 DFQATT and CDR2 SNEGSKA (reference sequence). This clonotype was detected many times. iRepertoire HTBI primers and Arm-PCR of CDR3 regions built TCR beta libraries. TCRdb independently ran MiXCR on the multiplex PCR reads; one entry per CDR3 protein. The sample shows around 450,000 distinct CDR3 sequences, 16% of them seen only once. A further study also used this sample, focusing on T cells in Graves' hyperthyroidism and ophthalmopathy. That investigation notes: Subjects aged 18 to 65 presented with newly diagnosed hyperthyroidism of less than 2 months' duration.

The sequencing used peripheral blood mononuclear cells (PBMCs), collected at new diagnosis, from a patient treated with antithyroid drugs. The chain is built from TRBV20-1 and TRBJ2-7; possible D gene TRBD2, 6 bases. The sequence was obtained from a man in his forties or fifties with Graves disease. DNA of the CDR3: TGCAGTGCTAGAGAACTAGCAGGGACCTTCTACGAGCAGTACTTC. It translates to CSARELAGTFYEQYF.